The present TCR beta chain was sequenced within a study of OX40 agonist ivuxolimab in advanced cancers. Only in-frame clones appear in the TCRdb table, and some are missing; sequencing was by immunoSEQ multiplex PCR. The data contain approximately 89,000 clones, roughly 88% of them singletons. This CDR3 comprises 15 residues. With 5 bases clipped from V and 1 base from J, the junction kept 6 bases outside the gene matches. CDR1 MDHEN and CDR2 SYDVKM come from the germline V gene. The chain carries TRBV28 and TRBJ2-3, with TRBD1 identical over 7 bases. The receptor's source is an adult with an advanced solid tumor such as melanoma, head and neck, liver or kidney cancer. Sequencing used CD4+ or CD8+ T cells sorted from blood, obtained in a trial of the OX40 agonist ivuxolimab. CDR3 in amino acids: CASSRQGVRTDTQYF. The CDR3 region has the DNA TGTGCCAGCAGTCGCCAGGGGGTGCGCACAGATACGCAGTATTTT.